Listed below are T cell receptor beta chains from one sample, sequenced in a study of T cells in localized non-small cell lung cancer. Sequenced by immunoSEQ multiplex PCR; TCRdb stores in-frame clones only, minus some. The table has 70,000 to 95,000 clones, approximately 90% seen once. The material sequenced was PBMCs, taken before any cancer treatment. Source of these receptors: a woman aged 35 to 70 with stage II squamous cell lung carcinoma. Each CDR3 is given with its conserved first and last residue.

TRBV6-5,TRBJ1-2,CASSYGQGARMGGYTF
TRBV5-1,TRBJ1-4,CASSASGTANEKLFF
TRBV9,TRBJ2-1,CASSVDPRGTDNEQFF
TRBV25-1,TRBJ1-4,CASSDPGREKLFF
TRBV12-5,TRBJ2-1,CASGRGITYNEQFF
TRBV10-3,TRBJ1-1,CAISDGGGRDAFF
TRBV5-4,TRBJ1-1,CASSLAGVAEAFF
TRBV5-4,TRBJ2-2,CASSRTAFDMGELFF
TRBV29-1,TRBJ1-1,CSARGGGGDTEAFF
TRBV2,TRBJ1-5,CASAGTGLQPQHF
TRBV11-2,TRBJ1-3,CASSMTSGNTIYF
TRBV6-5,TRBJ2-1,CASSGLARGEQFF
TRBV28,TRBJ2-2,CASSLPGTGDGELFF
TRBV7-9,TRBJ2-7,CASSLGTVSYEQYF
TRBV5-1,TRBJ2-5,CASSRGTSEETQYF
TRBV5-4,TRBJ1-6,CASSLDRTDSPLHF
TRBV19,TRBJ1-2,CASTPRTLMHSGYTF
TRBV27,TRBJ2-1,CASSLNRGAKDYNEQFF
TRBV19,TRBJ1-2,CASSIGLTNYGYTF
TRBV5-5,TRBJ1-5,CASSLGERSWEGTQHF
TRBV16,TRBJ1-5,CASSAGTSNQPQHF
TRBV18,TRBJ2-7,CASSLARDGNYEQYF
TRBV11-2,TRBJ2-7,CASSLGEVRQEQYF
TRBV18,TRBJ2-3,CASSPTSSRGGTDTQYF
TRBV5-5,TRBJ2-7,CASRDLLPGTGDYEQYF
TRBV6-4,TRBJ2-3,CASSPQGDTDTQYF
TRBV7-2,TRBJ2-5,CASGGGPSTLVETQYF
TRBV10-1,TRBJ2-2,CASSLAGVTGELFF
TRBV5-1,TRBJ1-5,CASSFKQGQPQHF
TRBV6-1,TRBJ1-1,CASSAGAWTEAFF
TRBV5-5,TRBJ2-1,CASIPSSGEPPSSYNEQFF
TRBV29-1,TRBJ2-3,CSVRIASGTDTQYF
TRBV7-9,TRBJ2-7,CASSETHEQYF
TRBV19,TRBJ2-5,CASSLNGGAETQYF
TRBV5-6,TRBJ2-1,CASSLEADRVIDEQFF
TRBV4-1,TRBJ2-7,CASSPETAFGYEQYF
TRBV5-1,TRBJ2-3,CASSEGQPTDTQYF
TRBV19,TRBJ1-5,CASSPTGSNQPQHF
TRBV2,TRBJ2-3,CASNGRGITDTQYF
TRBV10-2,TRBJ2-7,CASRPGTGLDEQYF
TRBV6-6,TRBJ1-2,CASSYSVKANYGYTF
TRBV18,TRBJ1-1,CASSPTGMNTEAFF
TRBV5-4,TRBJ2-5,CASSLGLFPQETQYF
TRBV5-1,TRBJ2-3,CASSFNAFTDTQYF
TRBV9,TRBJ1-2,CASSVEGSLYGYTF
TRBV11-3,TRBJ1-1,CASSLGRGNTEAFF